Shown below are 30 T cell receptor beta chains from a single sample sequenced in a study of human T cells and chemical hapten exposure (dated by TCRdb to the early 2020s). Library preparation employed RACE. The instrument was a NextSeq 500. The public sequencing data were trimmed at Q25 with fastp and processed into clonotypes with MiXCR by TCRdb, which kept only in-frame beta chains. Entries that share a CDR3 protein sequence are merged under the most common genes and DNA. Present in this sample are under 200,000 distinct CDR3 sequences, 25% to 35% of which were seen just once. Of the sample, 2.5% to 3.5% falls within the top ten clones. The time point label of this sample denotes: pre-sensitization, week 0. According to the study, the label for this sample's treatment or condition signals: therapeutic diphenylcyclopropenone sensitization with weekly scalp DPC. Specimen: whole blood, collected in connection with sensitization to the hapten diphenylcyclopropenone (DPC). These receptors were collected from a woman aged 30 to 39 with alopecia areata. Some clones in this sample may be carry-over from other donors' samples.

V is TRBV7-9 and J is TRBJ2-2; perhaps D is TRBD1 or TRBD2 (6 bases each). Germline lookup yields CDR1 SEHNR and CDR2 FQNEAQ (reference sequence). V gave up 5 bases and J gave up 2 bases, with 21 bases separating them. The CDR3 consists of 18 residues. This CDR3 is CASSHLKGGGLNTGELFF. DNA of the CDR3: TGTGCCAGCAGCCACCTCAAGGGGGGCGGCCTTAACACCGGGGAGCTGTTTTTT.

The rearrangement links TRBV29-1 to TRBJ2-5, with unresolved D. CDR3 length: 12 residues. V was clipped by 7 bases and J by 7 bases, with 16 bases between them. CDR1 and CDR2 (germline): SQVTM, ANQGSEA. This CDR3 reads CSGQASSGTQYF. CDR3 nucleotide sequence: TGCAGCGGTCAGGCTTCTTCTGGGACCCAGTACTTC.

This clonotype appeared a few times. The chain combines TRBV5-1 with TRBJ2-1; 9 nucleotides align to TRBD2. J gave up 8 bases and V 4 bases, and 16 bases lay outside the gene matches. This CDR3 comprises 17 residues. Germline V CDR1 and CDR2: SGHRS, YFSETQ. The CDR3 spells CASSEGLADEFPDEQFF. The CDR3 DNA reads TGCGCCAGCAGCGAGGGACTAGCAGACGAGTTCCCCGATGAGCAGTTCTTC.

V usage is TRBV4-2 and J usage is TRBJ2-7, with D hard to call. Trimming cost V 3 bases and J 0 bases, with 15 bases left between them. Germline V CDR1 and CDR2: LGHNA, YNFKEQ. The CDR3 extends over 16 amino acids. The CDR3 coding sequence is TGTGCCAGCAGCCACCTACAGTCCACTGCCTCCTACGAGCAGTACTTC. Protein sequence: CASSHLQSTASYEQYF.

The table lists this clonotype with a count of one. The CDR3 DNA is TGTGCCAACAGCGGGACATCGGATCAGCCCCAGCATTTT. Protein sequence: CANSGTSDQPQHF. The chain is built from TRBV3-2 and TRBJ1-5; TRBD1, the table's D call, lacks a check against the DNA. TRBV3-2 has pseudogene status. The CDR3 extends over 13 amino acids.

This clonotype was counted between two and nine times. A much larger clone sits a single nucleotide away, making a read error possible. The gene calls are TRBV4-2 and TRBJ2-5; TRBD1 might be the D (5 bases). Germline CDR1 and CDR2: LGHNA and YNFKEQ. CDR3 size: 13 residues. In DNA, the CDR3 is TGTGTCAGCAGCCAAGACGTAGGCAGGGACCAGTACTTC. This encodes CVSSQDVGRDQYF.

The chain uses TRBV7-2 and TRBJ1-2; no definite D call. From germline, CDR1 is SGHTA and CDR2 FQGNSA. CDR3 length: 13 residues. V was clipped by 3 bases and J by 6 bases, with 11 bases between them. DNA of the CDR3: TGTGCCAGCAGCTTCTACGCAACGGATGGCTACACCTTC. It translates to CASSFYATDGYTF.

This chain joins TRBV3-1 and TRBJ2-2; 7 nucleotides line up with TRBD2. Trimming removed 6 bases from V and 6 bases from J; junction bases left unmatched: 7. The V gene's germline CDR1 is LGHDT and CDR2 YNNKEL (reference sequence). The CDR3 is made up of 14 amino acids. The CDR3 sequence is CASRSGLVPGELFF. As DNA, the CDR3 is TGTGCCAGCAGAAGCGGACTAGTCCCCGGGGAGCTGTTTTTT.

V and J are TRBV7-9 and TRBJ1-1; no clear D gene. V was cut by 5 bases and J by 7 bases, with 17 bases left in between. The CDR3 has 14 residues. Germline values: CDR1 SEHNR, CDR2 FQNEAQ (reference sequence). CDR3 DNA sequence: TGTGCCAGCAGCCGAGAATACCAAACCAGTGAAGCTTTCTTT. It codes for CASSREYQTSEAFF.

The chain carries TRBV25-1 and TRBJ1-3; D perhaps matches TRBD1 (5 bases). The length of the CDR3 is 14 residues. Germline loops: CDR1 MGHDK, CDR2 SYGVNS. Trimming took off 5 bases at V and 2 bases at J, with 10 bases between the two ends. CDR3 in amino acids: CASSSLGAGNTIYF. CDR3 DNA: TGTGCCAGCAGTTCCCTAGGGGCTGGAAACACCATATATTTT. Together with reference TRBV25-1 and TRBJ1-3, the CDR3 gives the full variable domain: EADIYQTPRYLVIGTGKKITLECSQTMGHDKMYWYQQDPGMELHLIHYSYGVNSTEKGDLSSESTVSRIRTEHFPLTLESARPSHTSQYLCASSSLGAGNTIYFGEGSWLTVV.

This clonotype was counted between two and nine times. J is TRBJ2-5 and V is TRBV12-3 or TRBV12-4, with D perhaps given as TRBD1 or TRBD2 (6 bases each). The CDR3 extends over 17 amino acids. Deletions cut 1 base from V and 2 bases from J, with 17 bases between. This CDR3 is CASSLVRGTQFQETQYF. As DNA, the CDR3 is TGTGCCAGCAGTTTAGTGCGCGGGACACAGTTTCAAGAGACCCAGTACTTC.

This clonotype occurred a few times. The rearrangement links TRBV10-2 to TRBJ2-7; D remains ambiguous. Germline assignment: CDR1 WSHSY and CDR2 SAAADI. There are 12 residues in the CDR3. Trimming took off 4 bases at V and 6 bases at J, with 10 bases between the two ends. CDR3 sequence: CASSAPPREQYF. CDR3 coding DNA: TGCGCCAGCAGTGCCCCTCCACGCGAGCAGTACTTC.

This chain links TRBV28 with TRBJ1-1; D is possibly TRBD1 (6 bases). CDR1 and CDR2 from the germline V gene are MDHEN and SYDVKM. V lost 8 bases, J lost 0 bases, and 13 bases lay in between. The CDR3 runs to 14 residues. The CDR3 is CASVAGDLNTEAFF. The CDR3 region has the DNA TGTGCCAGCGTGGCAGGGGATTTGAACACTGAAGCTTTCTTT.

This clonotype was counted a few times. No conserved phenylalanine or tryptophan is present at the end of the CDR3, so a read error is the likely explanation. The chain joins TRBV9 to TRBJ2-7, with 9 bases lining up with TRBD2. The CDR3 contains 14 residues. Germline V gives CDR1 SGDLS, CDR2 YYNGEE. V lost 5 bases, J lost 8 bases, and 11 bases stayed unmatched. The CDR3 bases are TGTGCCAGCAGTCCCGGGACTAGCAATGGCAAGCAGTACCTC. It yields the protein CASSPGTSNGKQYL.

This clonotype appeared a few times. The chain links TRBV20-1 to TRBJ2-1; D not resolved. The CDR3 contains 13 residues. CDR1 and CDR2 (germline): DFQATT, SNEGSKA (reference sequence). Trimming stripped 7 bases from V and 0 bases from J, with 10 bases between. CDR3 DNA sequence: TGCAGTGGGGCGCGCGGCTCCTACAATGAGCAGTTCTTC. It yields the protein CSGARGSYNEQFF.

This rearrangement joins TRBV3-1 to TRBJ2-7; TRBD1 aligns across 8 bases. The V gene end was trimmed by 1 base and the J gene end by 3 bases; junction bases not matched to a gene: 8. CDR1 is LGHDT and CDR2 is YNNKEL in the germline V gene (reference sequence). CDR3 length: 16 residues. CDR3 nucleotide sequence: TGTGCCAGCAGCCAAGGTTGGGCAGGGGGCCTCTACGAGCAGTACTTC. Amino acid sequence: CASSQGWAGGLYEQYF.

The chain uses TRBV5-1 and TRBJ2-1, with TRBD2 matching over 9 bases. The germline V gene encodes CDR1 SGHRS and CDR2 YFSETQ. This CDR3 contains 14 residues. Trimming removed 2 bases from V and 5 bases from J; junction bases left unmatched: 2. The CDR3 nucleotides read TGCGCCAGCAGCTTCGGCGGGAGGGACAATGAGCAGTTCTTC. Encoded protein: CASSFGGRDNEQFF.

With respect to this clonotype: The junction departs from germline at one end; a sequencing error may be responsible. The chain recombines TRBV3-1 with TRBJ1-5, with 8 bases that match TRBD1. CDR3 length: 15 amino acids. Germline CDR1 and CDR2: LGHDT and YNNKEL (reference sequence). The CDR3 loop reads CASSQDRGSNQPQHF. In nucleotides, the CDR3 is TGCGCCAGCAGCCAAGACAGGGGCAGCAATCAGCCCCAGCATTTT.

This clonotype was found a few times. The J gene is TRBJ2-3, the V gene TRBV9; perhaps TRBD2 as D (6 bases). This CDR3 contains 13 residues. Trimming removed 4 bases from V and 4 bases from J, with 10 bases in between. Germline CDR1 is SGDLS and CDR2 is YYNGEE. CDR3: CASSPGVADTQYF. The DNA of the CDR3 is TGTGCCAGCAGCCCGGGGGTAGCAGATACGCAGTATTTT. Drawing the rest from reference TRBV9 and TRBJ2-3, the complete variable domain is DSGVTQTPKHLITATGQRVTLRCSPRSGDLSVYWYQQSLDQGLQFLIQYYNGEERAKGNILERFSAQQFPDLHSELNLSSLELGDSALYFCASSPGVADTQYFGPGTRLTVL.

This clonotype was observed a handful of times. The chain is built from TRBV9 and TRBJ2-7; no firm D call. V lost 2 bases and J lost 6, with 12 bases in between. CDR1 SGDLS and CDR2 YYNGEE come from the germline V gene. CDR3 size: 13 residues. The CDR3 region is CASSVSPASEQYF. As DNA, the CDR3 is TGTGCCAGCAGCGTGTCTCCGGCATCCGAGCAGTACTTC. The variable domain in full, completed from reference TRBV9 and TRBJ2-7, reads DSGVTQTPKHLITATGQRVTLRCSPRSGDLSVYWYQQSLDQGLQFLIQYYNGEERAKGNILERFSAQQFPDLHSELNLSSLELGDSALYFCASSVSPASEQYFGPGTRLTVT.

This chain uses TRBV28 with TRBJ1-4; 9 positions agree with TRBD1. This CDR3 is built from 15 residues. V shed 7 bases, J shed 6 bases, and the junction held 9 bases outside the gene matches. Germline assignment: CDR1 MDHEN and CDR2 SYDVKM. CDR3 coding DNA: TGTGCCAGCACCCCACCGGGACAGGGATATGAAAAACTGTTTTTT. Translating gives CASTPPGQGYEKLFF.

In this sample, this clonotype turned up many times. The chain has TRBV4-1 and TRBJ2-5; TRBD1 matches at 11 bases. The germline V gene encodes CDR1 MGHRA and CDR2 YSYEKL. Trimming took 1 base from V and 3 from J; bases not matched to a gene: 4. The CDR3 is 16 residues long. For the CDR3, the DNA is TGCGCCAGCAGCCAAGTGTGGGGACAGGGGGAAGAGACCCAGTACTTC. The encoded protein is CASSQVWGQGEETQYF.

A few counts support this clonotype. The J gene is TRBJ2-1, the V gene TRBV7-3; 8 nucleotides line up with TRBD2. Looked up from germline, CDR1 is SGHTA and CDR2 is FQGTGA. V dropped 1 base and J dropped 1; count of bases not matched to a gene: 3. The CDR3 contains 16 residues. The CDR3: CASSLNGLASYNEQFF. CDR3 bases: TGTGCCAGCAGCTTAAACGGACTAGCTTCCTACAATGAGCAGTTCTTC.

There are many counts of this clonotype. The chain combines TRBV28 with TRBJ2-7; 9 bases agree with TRBD1. The V and J ends lost 4 bases and 3 bases, in that order; junction bases with no gene match: 10. Germline V CDR1 and CDR2: MDHEN, SYDVKM. The CDR3 spans 16 residues. DNA for the CDR3: TGTGCCAGCAGTTCCCGGGGACAGGGCCTATACTACGAGCAGTACTTC. Its translation: CASSSRGQGLYYEQYF.

The chain is built from TRBV10-3 and TRBJ2-3; D is possibly TRBD2 (6 bases). The CDR3 totals 14 residues. CDR1 and CDR2 (germline): ENHRY, SYGVKD. V lost 6 bases and J 7 bases, leaving 17 bases between the germline ends. The CDR3 reads CAIRGTEGPNTQYF. The CDR3 DNA reads as TGTGCCATCAGGGGTACGGAGGGGCCGAATACGCAGTATTTT.

J is TRBJ2-1 and V is TRBV29-1; TRBD1 might be the D (6 bases). This CDR3 region has 13 residues. Trimming removed 3 bases from V and 6 bases from J, with 12 bases in between. Germline loops: CDR1 SQVTM, CDR2 ANQGSEA. The CDR3 spells CSVEGHGPNEQFF. The CDR3 DNA reads as TGCAGCGTTGAGGGACATGGACCCAATGAGCAGTTCTTC.

In this sample, this clonotype turned up a few times. The V gene is TRBV4-2, the J gene TRBJ1-2, with D unresolved. The CDR3 is 15 residues long. Germline V gene data show CDR1 as LGHNA and CDR2 as YNFKEQ. V was cut by 4 bases and J by 7 bases, with 19 bases left in between. CDR3 protein: CASSPPAVPSFGYTF. DNA of the CDR3: TGTGCCAGCAGCCCCCCGGCAGTTCCTTCGTTTGGCTACACCTTC.

The chain is built from TRBV6-5 and TRBJ2-1, with TRBD2 identical over 11 bases. The length of the CDR3 is 15 residues. Looked up from germline, CDR1 is MNHEY and CDR2 is SVGAGI. V gave up 3 bases and J gave up 8 bases; unmatched junction bases: 6. The CDR3 protein is CASSYYTSGSHEQFF. Written as DNA, the CDR3 is TGTGCCAGCAGTTATTATACTAGCGGGAGTCATGAGCAGTTCTTC.

The chain combines TRBV4-1 with TRBJ2-1, with 8 bases aligning to TRBD1. Losses at the gene ends were 2 bases for V and 8 bases for J; bases not matched to a gene: 5. The CDR3 contains 14 residues. CDR1 is MGHRA, CDR2 YSYEKL, per germline. The CDR3 is CASSQTGGTYEQFF. The CDR3 coding sequence is TGCGCCAGCAGCCAAACAGGGGGGACATATGAGCAGTTCTTC.

In its sample, this clonotype was seen a few times. The chain couples TRBV28 to TRBJ2-1; 8 bases are a match to TRBD2. The trim removed 6 bases at V and 2 bases at J, leaving 6 bases unmatched. Germline CDR1 is MDHEN and CDR2 is SYDVKM. The CDR3 totals 15 residues. CDR3 in amino acids: CASRPGGSTYNEQFF. The CDR3 nucleotides read TGTGCCAGCAGGCCGGGAGGGTCGACCTACAATGAGCAGTTCTTC. The variable domain in full, with the rest retrieved from reference TRBV28 and TRBJ2-1, is DVKVTQSSRYLVKRTGEKVFLECVQDMDHENMFWYRQDPGLGLRLIYFSYDVKMKEKGDIPEGYSVSREKKERFSLILESASTNQTSMYLCASRPGGSTYNEQFFGPGTRLTVL.